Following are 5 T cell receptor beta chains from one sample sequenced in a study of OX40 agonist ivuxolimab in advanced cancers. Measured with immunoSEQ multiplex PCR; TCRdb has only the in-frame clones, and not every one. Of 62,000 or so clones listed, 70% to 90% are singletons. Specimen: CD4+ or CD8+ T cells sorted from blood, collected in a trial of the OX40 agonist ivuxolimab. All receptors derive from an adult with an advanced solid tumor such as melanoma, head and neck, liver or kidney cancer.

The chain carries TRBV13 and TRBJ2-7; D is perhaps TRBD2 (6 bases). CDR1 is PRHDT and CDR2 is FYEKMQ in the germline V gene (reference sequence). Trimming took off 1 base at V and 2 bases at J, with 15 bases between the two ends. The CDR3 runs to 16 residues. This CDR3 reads CASSLAGDKLTYEQYF. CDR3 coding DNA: TGTGCCAGCAGCTTAGCGGGAGACAAACTAACCTACGAGCAGTACTTC.

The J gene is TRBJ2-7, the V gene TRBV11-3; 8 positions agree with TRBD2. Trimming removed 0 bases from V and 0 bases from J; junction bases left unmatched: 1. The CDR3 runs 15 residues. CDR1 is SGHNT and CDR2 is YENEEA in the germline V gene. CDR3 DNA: TGTGCCAGCAGCTTAGACGGGAGGGCCTCCTACGAGCAGTACTTC. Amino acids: CASSLDGRASYEQYF. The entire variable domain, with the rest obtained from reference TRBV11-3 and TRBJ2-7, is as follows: EAGVVQSPRYKIIEKKQPVAFWCNPISGHNTLYWYLQNLGQGPELLIRYENEEAVDDSQLPKDRFSAERLKGVDSTLKIQPAELGDSAVYLCASSLDGRASYEQYFGPGTRLTVT.

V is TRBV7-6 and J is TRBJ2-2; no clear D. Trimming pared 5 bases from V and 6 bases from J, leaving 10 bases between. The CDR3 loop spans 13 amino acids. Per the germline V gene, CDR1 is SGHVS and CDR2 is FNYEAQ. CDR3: CASSLEWAGELFF. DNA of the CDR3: TGTGCCAGCAGCCTAGAATGGGCCGGGGAGCTGTTTTTT. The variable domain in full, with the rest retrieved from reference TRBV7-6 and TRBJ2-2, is GAGVSQSPRYKVTKRGQDVALRCDPISGHVSLYWYRQALGQGPEFLTYFNYEAQQDKSGLPNDRFSAERPEGSISTLTIQRTEQRDSAMYRCASSLEWAGELFFGEGSRLTVL.

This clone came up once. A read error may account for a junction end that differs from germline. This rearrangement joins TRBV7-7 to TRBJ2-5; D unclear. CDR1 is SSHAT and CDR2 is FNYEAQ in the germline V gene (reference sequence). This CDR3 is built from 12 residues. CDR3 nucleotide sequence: TGTGCTAGCAGCCCTGTCCTGGAGACCCAGTACTTC. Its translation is CASSPVLETQYF.

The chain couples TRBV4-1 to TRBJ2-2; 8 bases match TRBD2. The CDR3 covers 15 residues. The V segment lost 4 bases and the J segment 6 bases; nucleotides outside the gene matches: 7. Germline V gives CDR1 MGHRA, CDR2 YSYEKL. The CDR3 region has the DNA TGCGCCAGCAGCCGAAGCAGCGGGAGCGCCGGGGAGCTGTTTTTT. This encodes CASSRSSGSAGELFF.